This TCR beta chain is from a study of blood T cell repertoires in COVID-19. Study-wide background: Researchers got acute and convalescent COVID-19 samples from the United States, Italy and Spain.

With 2 bases removed from V and 0 bases from J, the gap between germline ends came to 9 bases. CDR3 size: 15 residues. Germline V lookup: CDR1 SGHRS, CDR2 YFSETQ. Authors' analysis steps: Estimated nucleated cell counts came from reference gene primer amplification. The repertoire was sequenced with immunoSEQ multiplex PCR; TCRdb's copy has only in-frame clones and lacks some. D and trimming were read from the DNA, whereas the V and J calls and clone size are those reported in that table. Among 150,000 to 190,000 clones listed, around 84% were seen once. The genes are TRBV5-1 and TRBJ1-5; the D gene is possibly TRBD1 (5 bases). The sequencing sample was made of peripheral blood. This clonotype originated in a woman aged 55-70 years with COVID-19, enrolled during active disease. DNA for the CDR3: TGCGCCAGCAGCTTCGACAGTAATAGCAATCAGCCCCAGCATTTT. Translation gives CASSFDSNSNQPQHF.